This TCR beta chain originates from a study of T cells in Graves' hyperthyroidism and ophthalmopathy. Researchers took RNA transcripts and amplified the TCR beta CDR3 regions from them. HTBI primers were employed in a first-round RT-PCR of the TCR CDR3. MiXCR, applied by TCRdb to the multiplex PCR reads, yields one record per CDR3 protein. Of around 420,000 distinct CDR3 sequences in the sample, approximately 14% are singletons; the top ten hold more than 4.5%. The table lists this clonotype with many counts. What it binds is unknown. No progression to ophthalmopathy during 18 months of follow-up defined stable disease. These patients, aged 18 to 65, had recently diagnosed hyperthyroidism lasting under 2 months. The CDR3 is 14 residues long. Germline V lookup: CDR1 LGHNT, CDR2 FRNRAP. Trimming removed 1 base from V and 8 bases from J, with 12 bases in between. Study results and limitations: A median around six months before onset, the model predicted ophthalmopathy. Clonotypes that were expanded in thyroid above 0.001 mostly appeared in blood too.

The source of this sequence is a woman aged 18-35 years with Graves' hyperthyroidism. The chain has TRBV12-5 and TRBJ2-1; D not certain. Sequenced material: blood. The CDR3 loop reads CASGLGASLYEQFF. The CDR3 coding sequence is TGTGCTAGTGGTTTGGGGGCCAGTTTGTATGAGCAGTTCTTC.